Shown below are 7 T cell receptor beta chains from a single sample sequenced in a study of beta chain features in type 1 diabetes. Their target antigens are unknown. The authors reverse transcribed all of the isolated RNA, so sequencing captured expressed TCRB transcripts. Here immunoSEQ multiplex PCR was the method, and the copy in TCRdb shows in-frame clones only, minus some. This sample carries hundreds of thousands of clones, roughly 8.8% of them seen once, and the ten largest clones take approximately 1%. Whole-study findings and limits: TCRB CDR3s were moderately but significantly shorter in Type 1 diabetes patients in all four CD4+ subsets.

Sequencing was performed on central memory CD4+ T cells from blood. Every receptor here comes from a man under 40 with type 1 diabetes.

This clone was picked up many times. This chain uses TRBV29-1 with TRBJ1-6; 11 nucleotides match TRBD1. The CDR3 is 13 amino acids. In germline, CDR1 is SQVTM, CDR2 ANQGSEA. The J segment lost 8 bases and the V segment lost 5 bases, leaving 2 bases of the junction unmatched. Here the CDR3 DNA reads TGCAGCGTTCGGACAGGGGGCGATTCACCCCTCCACTTT. Translation: CSVRTGGDSPLHF.

The gene calls are TRBV5-6 and TRBJ2-1; 10 positions agree with TRBD1. Germline-derived CDR1 and CDR2 are SGHDT and YYEEEE. CDR3 length: 16 residues. J gave up 5 bases and V 3 bases, and 8 bases lay outside the gene matches. CDR3 residues: CASSYLRDRGHNEQFF. CDR3 nucleotide sequence: TGTGCCAGCAGCTACCTCCGGGACAGGGGTCACAATGAGCAGTTCTTC. Variable domain in full (rest from reference TRBV5-6 and TRBJ2-1): DAGVTQSPTHLIKTRGQQVTLRCSPKSGHDTVSWYQQALGQGPQFIFQYYEEEERQRGNFPDRFSGHQFPNYSSELNVNALLLGDSALYLCASSYLRDRGHNEQFFGPGTRLTVL.

The rearrangement joins TRBV28 to TRBJ2-7, with D unclear. Germline lookup yields CDR1 MDHEN and CDR2 SYDVKM. The CDR3 has 14 amino acids. V was shortened by 3 bases and J by 0 bases, with 9 bases between the two germline ends. CDR3 DNA sequence: TGTGCCAGCAGTTTGCCAGCTAGCTCCTACGAGCAGTACTTC. Encoded protein: CASSLPASSYEQYF.

This clone occurred a few times. V and J are TRBV7-2 and TRBJ2-3; 8 nucleotides agree with TRBD1. The germline CDR1 and CDR2 sequences are SGHTA and FQGNSA. This CDR3 has 14 residues. V dropped 4 bases and J dropped 6; count of bases not matched to a gene: 6. CDR3 sequence: CASSSRQGWDTQYF. DNA for the CDR3: TGTGCCAGCAGCTCGAGACAGGGGTGGGATACGCAGTATTTT.

The table lists this clone with a few counts. A read error may explain this, as a much larger clone is one base away. Other DNA sequences in this sample translate to the same CDR3. The rearrangement links TRBV7-2 to TRBJ2-7; 7 positions agree with TRBD1. This CDR3 contains 13 residues. CDR1 and CDR2 from the germline V gene are SGHTA and FQGNSA. In nucleotides, the CDR3 is TGCGCCAGCAGCCGAGACAGGGCCTACGAGCAGTACTTC. Translation: CASSRDRAYEQYF. The full variable domain, its missing parts supplied by reference TRBV7-2 and TRBJ2-7, is GAGVSQSPSNKVTEKGKDVELRCDPISGHTALYWYRQSLGQGLEFLIYFQGNSAPDKSGLPSDRFSAERTGGSVSTLTIQRTQQEDSAVYLCASSRDRAYEQYFGPGTRLTVT.

This clone was detected many times. The chain carries TRBV19 and TRBJ1-6; D is undetermined. Germline V gene data show CDR1 as LNHDA and CDR2 as SQIVND (reference sequence). The CDR3 spans 11 residues. Trimming removed 6 bases from V and 14 bases from J, with 11 bases in between. The CDR3 loop reads CASSDITSLHF. Written as DNA, the CDR3 is TGTGCCAGTAGCGATATTACCTCCCTCCACTTT.

This chain joins TRBV4-1 and TRBJ2-3; 7 bases map to TRBD1. Germline trimming cut 0 bases from V and 5 bases from J; bases unmatched to any gene: 8. The CDR3 consists of 16 residues. The germline CDR1 and CDR2 sequences are MGHRA and YSYEKL. CDR3 residues: CASSQEGRGGGDTQYF. The CDR3 DNA follows: TGCGCCAGCAGCCAAGAGGGGAGAGGGGGCGGAGATACGCAGTATTTT.